The clone carrying this TCR beta chain is large. Its antigen is as yet unknown. Treatment defined: roughly nine-day PBMC culture with coronavirus spike peptide pools or control peptides (ViraFEST assay). Peptide pool stimulation in ViraFEST expanded antigen-specific T cells, whose TCRs were then sequenced. There are 15 residues in the CDR3. V was shortened by 5 bases and J by 0 bases, with 8 bases between the two germline ends. Looked up from germline, CDR1 is MDHEN and CDR2 is SYDVKM. Cultured CD4+ T cell DNA was sequenced using the Oncomine TCR Beta short-read assay. TCRdb recomputed calls from the PCR reads with MiXCR, one row per CDR3 protein. Of some 3,300 distinct CDR3 sequences listed, 49% are singletons. The data were taken from a study of vaccination and CD4 T cells after COVID-19. Study outcomes and limitations: Spike mono-reactive clones accounted for 304 of the 307 vaccine-specific clones found in convalescent patients. Of the reactive clones in convalescent patients, a median about 90% showed up only post-vaccination.

V and J are TRBV28 and TRBJ2-6, with a tentative D call TRBD2 (5 bases). Input material: CD4+ T cells from blood, cultured in vitro. This clonotype originated in a human donor who had recovered from COVID-19. CDR3 region: CASSAGLSGANVLTF. CDR3 sequence (DNA): TGTGCCAGCAGTGCGGGTCTCTCTGGGGCCAACGTCCTGACTTTC.